These 3 T cell receptor beta chains originate from one sample sequenced in a study of T cell repertoires in cytomegalovirus infection (dated by TCRdb to about 2019). Sequencing was performed on an Illumina HiSeq 1500. TCRdb reprocessing: public reads trimmed at Q25 with fastp, clones called with MiXCR, in-frame beta chains kept. Each entry merges the rows of one CDR3 protein and shows their most common DNA and genes. The sample table shows around 740,000 distinct CDR3 sequences, and approximately 40% are seen once. Of the sample, 2.5% to 3% falls within the top ten clones. The sample comprised PBMCs. The receptors shown here come from a human donor in good health (CMV status not recorded). Some clones in this sample may be carry-over from other donors' samples.

A note on this clonotype: The junction does not match germline at one end; this may be a read error. This chain links TRBV28 with TRBJ2-1; TRBD1 aligns across 8 bases. Germline loops: CDR1 MDHEN, CDR2 SYDVKM. The CDR3 is 17 residues long. The CDR3 DNA sequence: TGTGCCAGCAGTTCCCAGCACGAGCCTCCGGGACAGGTGGCCGGGCCATTC. This codes for CASSSQHEPPGQVAGPF.

V gene TRBV5-1 combines with J gene TRBJ1-6; D might be TRBD1 (6 bases). Germline CDR1 SGHRS, CDR2 YFSETQ. V was pared by 0 bases and J by 9 bases, with 13 bases between. The CDR3 has 15 amino acids. CDR3 region: CASSLELQGGSPLHF. The CDR3 DNA sequence: TGCGCCAGCAGCTTGGAATTACAGGGTGGTTCACCCCTCCACTTT.

The chain joins TRBV28 to TRBJ2-7; D is perhaps TRBD2 (6 bases). Trimming took off 3 bases at V and 4 bases at J, with 19 bases between the two ends. This CDR3 is 16 amino acids long. Looked up from germline, CDR1 is MDHEN and CDR2 is SYDVKM. The CDR3 coding sequence is TGTGCCAGCAGTTTGAATGCGGGGACCCCAATGTACGAGCAGTACTTC. It yields the protein CASSLNAGTPMYEQYF.